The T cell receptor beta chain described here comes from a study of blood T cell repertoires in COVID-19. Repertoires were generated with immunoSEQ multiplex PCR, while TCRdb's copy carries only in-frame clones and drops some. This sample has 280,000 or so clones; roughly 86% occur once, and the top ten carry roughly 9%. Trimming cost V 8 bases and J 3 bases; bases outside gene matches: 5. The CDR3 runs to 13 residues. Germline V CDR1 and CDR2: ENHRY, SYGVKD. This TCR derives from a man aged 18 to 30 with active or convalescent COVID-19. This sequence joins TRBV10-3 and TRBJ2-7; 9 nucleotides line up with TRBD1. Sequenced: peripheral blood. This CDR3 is CAIGGTGFYEQYF. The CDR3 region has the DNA TGTGCCATCGGGGGGACAGGGTTCTACGAGCAGTACTTC.